This TCR beta chain comes out of a study of blood T cell repertoires in COVID-19 (dated by TCRdb to 2018 to 2020). About the full investigation: Samples covering the acute and convalescent phases of COVID-19 were provided by collaborators in the United States, Italy and Spain. Deeply sampled blood TCRbeta repertoires from subjects exposed to, actively infected with, or recovered from COVID-19 were included in the dataset. The samples were drawn from the first 160 participants of the ongoing ImmuneRACE study and from roughly 1,300 subjects provided by 6 global collaborators. The prospective study material was composed of cDNA or gDNA derived from T cells, B-cell-depleted T cells, or PBMCs. A de-identified subject ID, COVID-19 status, age in years and sex were almost always included in the sample metadata. The repertoires were made available in a free public database intended to serve as a resource for research on the immune response to SARS-CoV-2. Where available, HLA class I and class II types were taken from metadata supplied by the sample provider and were not determined by assay-based typing. Overall results and qualifications from the work: How much clinical and demographic metadata was included differed by source and by participant, and the metadata was provided uncurated.

One collaborating source in Seattle enrolled patients during active infection and followed them longitudinally through the course of disease. Whole blood was collected in K2EDTA tubes by collaborating institutions according to the institutions' own protocols. For TCRbeta analysis, collaborators shipped samples in one of three forms: frozen whole blood, isolated PBMCs, or DNA extracted from either of those sample types. About this clone itself: Its antigen remains undetermined. No base quality values were provided; no much bigger clone lies one nucleotide off.

TCRbeta CDR3 regions were amplified from genomic DNA by means of the immunoSEQ Assay, a bias-controlled multiplex PCR. On the authors' methods: Nucleated cell counts per sample were estimated from amplification of reference gene primers within the assay. Sequence reads were collapsed and filtered to measure the absolute abundance of every unique TCRbeta CDR3 rearrangement. For each sample, productive Simpson clonality was calculated as the square root of Simpson's diversity index across productive rearrangements. In TCRdb, the immuneACCESS table is reduced to in-frame sequences with V and J assigned. These tables do not hold every clone; where another copy was compared, an unresolved V gene accounts for under half, and the others remain unexplained. D and trimming were read from the DNA, whereas the V and J calls and clone size are those reported in that table. The sample data list 430,000 or so clones, and around 90% of these were observed just once. The ten largest clones take up more than 0.7% of the sample.

From the cysteine up to the phenylalanine, the CDR3 has a length of 17 residues. Of all the DNA, just the CDR3 is kept, 51 bases in frame from base 1. Trimming leaves V shorter by 4 bases and J shorter by 0 bases, with the junction holding 9 bases beyond the gene matches. The germline V gene (reference sequence) supplies CDR1 LNHDA and CDR2 SQIVND. In this chain, TRBV19 is recombined with TRBJ2-1; 7 central nucleotides agree with TRBD1. The sequenced material came from peripheral blood. The TCR comes from a man aged 18 to 30 with COVID-19, enrolled during active disease. The CDR3 amino acid sequence is: CASSTKTGTSSYNEQFF. The DNA sequence reads TGTGCCAGTAGTACTAAGACAGGGACAAGCTCCTACAATGAGCAGTTCTTC.